One sample yielded the 15 T cell receptor beta chains listed below, sequenced in a study of cytomegalovirus exposure and HLA in healthy donors. The protocol was immunoSEQ multiplex PCR, while the TCRdb copy is restricted to in-frame clones and leaves out a portion. The sample holds about 70,000 clones, roughly 94% seen once. The sample taken for sequencing was PBMCs. The receptors here all came from a woman younger than 30 in good health and CMV-seropositive.

The chain combines TRBV5-6 with TRBJ2-3, with D tentatively TRBD2 (6 bases). This CDR3 region has 17 residues. From germline, CDR1 is SGHDT and CDR2 YYEEEE. V lost 4 bases and J lost 3, with 21 bases in between. CDR3 region: CASSRRGSGKGTDTQYF. The DNA of the CDR3 is TGTGCCAGCAGCCGCCGGGGGAGCGGCAAAGGGACAGATACGCAGTATTTT.

This chain links TRBV2 with TRBJ1-2; D unclear. The CDR3 extends over 15 amino acids. The germline gives CDR1 SNHLY, CDR2 FYNNEI. Trimming shortened V by 3 bases and J by 9 bases, and 20 bases separated the two germline ends. The DNA of the CDR3 is TGTGCCAGCAGTGATCCCTCCCTGAACAGAAAGAGCTACACCTTC. It is translated as CASSDPSLNRKSYTF.

The chain uses TRBV7-2 and TRBJ2-1; tentative D call: TRBD2 (5 bases). The CDR3 spans 15 residues. Deletions cut 5 bases from V and 0 bases from J, with 11 bases between. In germline, CDR1 is SGHTA, CDR2 FQGNSA. The CDR3 region is CASSPDYRSYNEQFF. The CDR3 nucleotides read TGTGCCAGCAGCCCTGACTACCGCTCCTACAATGAGCAGTTCTTC.

V is TRBV7-2 and J is TRBJ1-6; 7 bases are a match to TRBD1. V lost 3 bases to trimming and J lost 8 bases; unmatched junction nucleotides: 4. This CDR3 has 14 amino acids. The germline V gene has CDR1 SGHTA and CDR2 FQGNSA. The CDR3 bases are TGTGCCAGCAGCTTCACAGGGGCCGATTCACCCCTCCACTTT. Protein sequence: CASSFTGADSPLHF.

This CDR3 reads CASSPGQGEYGYTF. CDR3 bases: TGTGCCAGCAGTCCAGGACAGGGAGAGTATGGCTACACCTTC. The chain is built from TRBV27 and TRBJ1-2; 8 bases are a match to TRBD1. After removal of 5 bases from V and 5 bases from J, the junction contained 7 bases not matched to a gene. Germline values: CDR1 MNHEY, CDR2 SMNVEV (reference sequence). The CDR3 runs 14 residues.

This chain connects TRBV6-6 to TRBJ1-2; no firm D call. This CDR3 contains 13 residues. CDR1 is MNHNY and CDR2 is SVGAGI in the germline V gene (reference sequence). The germline V and J ends were trimmed by 0 bases and 5 bases, with 7 bases remaining between them. The CDR3 spells CASSYSRDYGYTF. DNA of the CDR3: TGTGCCAGCAGTTACTCGAGGGATTATGGCTACACCTTC.

The CDR3 DNA is TGTGCCAGCAGTGATACTAGCGGCTACGAGCAGTACTTC. This encodes CASSDTSGYEQYF. V usage is TRBV6-1 and J usage is TRBJ2-7, with 8 bases fitting TRBD2. J lost 3 bases, V lost 3 bases, and 1 base had no gene match. The CDR3 covers 13 residues. CDR1 and CDR2 (germline): MNHNS, SASEGT.

This clone was recorded only once. The CDR3 sequence: CASSFSWQGVPNEQFF. CDR3 nucleotides: TGTGCCAGCAGCTTTAGCTGGCAGGGGGTCCCCAATGAGCAGTTCTTC. The chain combines TRBV11-2 with TRBJ2-1; TRBD1 aligns across 7 bases. The germline V gene has CDR1 SGHAT and CDR2 FQNNGV. The CDR3 contains 16 residues. Losses at the gene ends were 3 bases for V and 6 bases for J; bases not matched to a gene: 11.

V gene TRBV5-4 combines with J gene TRBJ2-7; possibly TRBD2 for D (5 bases). The CDR3 contains 13 residues. Trimming took 4 bases from V and 1 from J, leaving 9 bases between them. Germline V gene sequence: CDR1 SGHNT, CDR2 YYREEE (reference sequence). The CDR3 DNA sequence: TGTGCCAGCAGCATAGGACTGTCCTACGAGCAGTACTTC. Protein: CASSIGLSYEQYF.

CDR3 in amino acids: CASRLPGLGNEQFF. In nucleotides, the CDR3 is TGTGCCAGCAGACTCCCGGGACTAGGGAATGAGCAGTTCTTC. This chain links TRBV27 with TRBJ2-1, with 8 bases fitting TRBD2. V lost 6 bases to trimming and J lost 7 bases; unmatched junction nucleotides: 8. The CDR3 has 14 amino acids. CDR1 is MNHEY and CDR2 is SMNVEV in the germline V gene (reference sequence).

This chain's CDR3 is CASSLGGTRGGRTDTQYF. The CDR3 DNA reads TGCGCCAGCAGCTTGGGGGGTACTAGAGGCGGGCGCACAGATACGCAGTATTTT. The gene calls are TRBV5-1 and TRBJ2-3; possibly TRBD2 for D (5 bases). Germline loops: CDR1 SGHRS, CDR2 YFSETQ. CDR3 length: 18 amino acids. The V and J ends lost 0 bases and 1 base respectively, with 18 bases between them.

In this sample, this clone turned up once. The V call is TRBV6-5, the J call TRBJ1-4; the match to TRBD1 covers 7 bases. The CDR3 is 14 residues long. The germline V gene encodes CDR1 MNHEY and CDR2 SVGAGI. Trimming at V came to 6 bases and at J to 5 bases, leaving 6 bases not matched to a gene. In DNA form, the CDR3 reads TGTGCCAGCAGAGTACAGGGGCGGAATGAAAAACTGTTTTTT. It specifies CASRVQGRNEKLFF.

The V gene is TRBV18, the J gene TRBJ2-1; TRBD2 agrees at 8 bases. Losses at the gene ends were 3 bases for V and 3 bases for J; bases not matched to a gene: 10. This CDR3 has 17 residues. Germline loops: CDR1 KGHSH, CDR2 LQKENI. CDR3 DNA: TGTGCCAGCTCACCCGAAGCGGGGGCCACATTCTACAATGAGCAGTTCTTC. It encodes CASSPEAGATFYNEQFF.

This chain joins TRBV6-1 and TRBJ2-1; TRBD2 aligns across 7 bases. CDR3 size: 15 residues. The germline V gene has CDR1 MNHNS and CDR2 SASEGT. V lost 0 bases and J lost 1; bases outside the gene matches: 0. CDR3 bases: TGTGCCAGCAGTGAAGCTAGCGGGTCCTACAATGAGCAGTTCTTC. It yields the protein CASSEASGSYNEQFF.

This clone turned up a few times. The rearrangement joins TRBV11-2 to TRBJ2-3; D perhaps matches TRBD2 (7 bases). V was pared by 6 bases and J by 0 bases, with 13 bases between. Looked up from germline, CDR1 is SGHAT and CDR2 is FQNNGV. The CDR3 loop spans 15 amino acids. The chain's CDR3 is CASSRRGPSTDTQYF. The CDR3 DNA reads as TGTGCCAGCAGTAGGCGGGGGCCCAGCACAGATACGCAGTATTTT. The variable domain in full, with the rest retrieved from reference TRBV11-2 and TRBJ2-3, is EAGVAQSPRYKIIEKRQSVAFWCNPISGHATLYWYQQILGQGPKLLIQFQNNGVVDDSQLPKDRFSAERLKGVDSTLKIQPAKLEDSAVYLCASSRRGPSTDTQYFGPGTRLTVL.